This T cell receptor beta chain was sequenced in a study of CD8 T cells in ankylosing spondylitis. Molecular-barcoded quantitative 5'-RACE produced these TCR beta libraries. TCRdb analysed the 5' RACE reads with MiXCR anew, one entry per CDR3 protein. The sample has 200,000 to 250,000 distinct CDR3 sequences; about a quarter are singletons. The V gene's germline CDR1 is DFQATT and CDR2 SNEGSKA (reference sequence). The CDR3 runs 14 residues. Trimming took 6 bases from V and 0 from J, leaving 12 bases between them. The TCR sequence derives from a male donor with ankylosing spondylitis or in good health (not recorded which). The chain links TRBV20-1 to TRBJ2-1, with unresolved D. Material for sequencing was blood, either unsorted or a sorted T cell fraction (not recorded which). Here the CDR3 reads CSAPAQSSYNEQFF. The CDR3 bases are TGCAGTGCACCAGCGCAGAGCTCCTACAATGAGCAGTTCTTC.